Listed below are T cell receptor beta chains from one sample, sequenced in a study of human T cells and chemical hapten exposure. TCRdb ran MiXCR on the RACE reads and lists one entry per CDR3 protein. The sample contains tens of thousands of distinct CDR3 sequences, approximately 14% of which appear only once. The sequenced sample was whole blood, obtained in connection with sensitization to the hapten diphenylcyclopropenone (DPC). The receptor set was obtained from a woman in her forties or fifties with alopecia areata. Some clones in this sample may be carry-over from other donors' samples. CDR3s include the opening cysteine and the closing phenylalanine or tryptophan. The D gene is left open where the match is weak. Clone size appears in some rows only: once, few, many, or a class for an expanded clone.

cdr3_aa: CASSFRRDNEQFF; cdr3_nt: TGTGCCAGCAGTTTTCGACGCGACAATGAGCAGTTCTTC; d_call: NA; cdr3_length: 13; v_call: TRBV6-2/TRBV6-3; j_call: TRBJ2-1; clone_size: few
cdr3_aa: CSARDWGGNTEAFF; cdr3_nt: TGCAGTGCTAGAGATTGGGGGGGGAACACTGAAGCTTTCTTT; d_call: NA; cdr3_length: 14; v_call: TRBV20-1; j_call: TRBJ1-1; clone_size: few
cdr3_aa: CASSRGLQGASGNTIYF; cdr3_nt: TGTGCCAGCAGTAGGGGACTACAGGGGGCTTCTGGAAACACCATATATTTT; d_call: TRBD1; cdr3_length: 17; v_call: TRBV6-5; j_call: TRBJ1-3; clone_size: NA
cdr3_aa: CASSSLWGRRTYNEQFF; cdr3_nt: TGTGCCAGCAGCTCCCTGTGGGGACGGCGGACCTACAATGAGCAGTTCTTC; d_call: NA; cdr3_length: 17; v_call: TRBV11-2; j_call: TRBJ2-1; clone_size: few
cdr3_aa: CASSPSQGHQPQHF; cdr3_nt: TGTGCCAGCTCACCGTCTCAGGGACATCAGCCCCAGCATTTT; d_call: NA; cdr3_length: 14; v_call: TRBV18; j_call: TRBJ1-5; clone_size: few
cdr3_aa: CASSLVASTDTQYF; cdr3_nt: TGTGCCAGCAGCTTAGTGGCATCCACAGATACGCAGTATTTT; d_call: NA; cdr3_length: 14; v_call: TRBV7-2; j_call: TRBJ2-3; clone_size: many
cdr3_aa: CASSPGSSSNYNEQFF; cdr3_nt: TGTGCCAGCAGCCCCGGCAGCTCCTCCAACTACAATGAGCAGTTCTTC; d_call: NA; cdr3_length: 16; v_call: TRBV5-4; j_call: TRBJ2-1; clone_size: few
cdr3_aa: CASSQGITSGGGADTQYF; cdr3_nt: TGTGCCAGCAGCCAAGGAATAACTAGCGGGGGTGGAGCAGATACGCAGTATTTT; d_call: TRBD2; cdr3_length: 18; v_call: TRBV3-1; j_call: TRBJ2-3; clone_size: few
cdr3_aa: CASSLVTSGKETQYF; cdr3_nt: TGTGCCAGCAGCTTAGTCACTAGCGGGAAAGAGACCCAGTACTTC; d_call: TRBD2; cdr3_length: 15; v_call: TRBV11-2; j_call: TRBJ2-5; clone_size: NA
cdr3_aa: CSARQGPGELFF; cdr3_nt: TGCAGTGCTAGACAGGGACCCGGGGAGCTGTTTTTT; d_call: NA; cdr3_length: 12; v_call: TRBV20-1; j_call: TRBJ2-2; clone_size: NA
cdr3_aa: CASSLTIRRNQPQHF; cdr3_nt: TGCGCCAGCAGCCTCACAATTAGGAGAAATCAGCCCCAGCATTTT; d_call: NA; cdr3_length: 15; v_call: TRBV4-1; j_call: TRBJ1-5; clone_size: few
cdr3_aa: CASSIGGSGRSREQYF; cdr3_nt: TGTGCCAGTAGTATAGGTGGTAGCGGGAGGAGTCGAGAGCAGTACTTC; d_call: TRBD2; cdr3_length: 16; v_call: TRBV19; j_call: TRBJ2-7; clone_size: few
cdr3_aa: CASRPGRGLYEQYF; cdr3_nt: TGTGCCAGCAGACCGGGGAGGGGACTTTACGAGCAGTACTTC; d_call: TRBD2; cdr3_length: 14; v_call: TRBV12-3/TRBV12-4; j_call: TRBJ2-7; clone_size: NA
cdr3_aa: CASSKASRNREVNTEAFF; cdr3_nt: TGTGCCAGCAGCAAAGCGAGTCGAAACAGGGAGGTGAACACTGAAGCTTTCTTT; d_call: NA; cdr3_length: 18; v_call: TRBV21-1; j_call: TRBJ1-1; clone_size: few
cdr3_aa: CSARVRTGGNSPLHF; cdr3_nt: TGCAGTGCTAGAGTAAGGACAGGGGGAAATTCACCCCTCCACTTT; d_call: TRBD1; cdr3_length: 15; v_call: TRBV20-1; j_call: TRBJ1-6; clone_size: NA
cdr3_aa: CASSPPGTGNTIYF; cdr3_nt: TGTGCCAGCTCACCACCGGGCACTGGAAACACCATATATTTT; d_call: NA; cdr3_length: 14; v_call: TRBV18; j_call: TRBJ1-3; clone_size: many
cdr3_aa: CASQGLAGRNEQFF; cdr3_nt: TGTGCCAGCCAAGGACTAGCGGGACGAAATGAGCAGTTCTTC; d_call: TRBD2; cdr3_length: 14; v_call: TRBV28; j_call: TRBJ2-1; clone_size: few
cdr3_aa: CSGQAGNYEQYF; cdr3_nt: TGCAGCGGACAAGCGGGGAACTACGAGCAGTACTTC; d_call: TRBD2; cdr3_length: 12; v_call: TRBV29-1; j_call: TRBJ2-7; clone_size: NA
cdr3_aa: CASSQPGPFNEKLFF; cdr3_nt: TGTGCCAGCAGCCAACCGGGACCATTTAATGAAAAACTGTTTTTT; d_call: NA; cdr3_length: 15; v_call: TRBV3-2; j_call: TRBJ1-4; clone_size: NA
cdr3_aa: CSVEVSGSGNEQFF; cdr3_nt: TGCAGCGTTGAAGTCAGCGGGAGCGGCAATGAGCAGTTCTTC; d_call: TRBD2; cdr3_length: 14; v_call: TRBV29-1; j_call: TRBJ2-1; clone_size: many
cdr3_aa: CSSASGSSQQYF; cdr3_nt: TGCAGCTCTGCTAGCGGGAGCTCCCAGCAGTACTTC; d_call: TRBD2; cdr3_length: 12; v_call: TRBV29-1; j_call: TRBJ2-7; clone_size: many
cdr3_aa: CASSSTGGVDNEQFF; cdr3_nt: TGTGCCAGCAGCTCGACAGGGGGCGTGGACAATGAGCAGTTCTTC; d_call: TRBD1; cdr3_length: 15; v_call: TRBV5-5; j_call: TRBJ2-1; clone_size: few
cdr3_aa: CASRSGTGILYEQYF; cdr3_nt: TGTGCCAGCAGATCCGGGACAGGGATTCTGTACGAGCAGTACTTC; d_call: TRBD1; cdr3_length: 15; v_call: TRBV7-8; j_call: TRBJ2-7; clone_size: many
cdr3_aa: CASSFSHRGDGTDTQYF; cdr3_nt: TGTGCCAGCAGTTTTTCTCACAGGGGAGACGGCACAGATACGCAGTATTTT; d_call: TRBD1; cdr3_length: 17; v_call: TRBV12-3/TRBV12-4; j_call: TRBJ2-3; clone_size: NA
cdr3_aa: CSADLTVSGANVLTF; cdr3_nt: TGCAGCGCTGACCTGACAGTGTCTGGGGCCAACGTCCTGACTTTC; d_call: NA; cdr3_length: 15; v_call: TRBV29-1; j_call: TRBJ2-6; clone_size: many
cdr3_aa: CASSPTAYSNQPQHF; cdr3_nt: TGTGCCAGCAGCCCGACCGCGTATAGCAATCAGCCCCAGCATTTT; d_call: NA; cdr3_length: 15; v_call: TRBV6-6; j_call: TRBJ1-5; clone_size: NA
cdr3_aa: CASSSVGQETQYF; cdr3_nt: TGTGCCAGCAGCTCGGTCGGACAAGAGACCCAGTACTTC; d_call: NA; cdr3_length: 13; v_call: TRBV7-2; j_call: TRBJ2-5; clone_size: NA